The clone carrying this T cell receptor beta chain was picked up a small number of times. Its antigen is unidentified. J gave up 7 bases and V 0 bases, and 12 bases lay outside the gene matches. Germline V gene data show CDR1 as ENHRY and CDR2 as SYGVKD. The CDR3 is 17 residues long. These data come from a study of response to subunit inactivated influenza vaccine. Notes on the study in general: Each seasonal influenza vaccination, the authors suggested, recruits few new T cells.

One entry per CDR3 protein results from TCRdb running MiXCR on the RT-PCR reads. Among about 780,000 distinct CDR3 sequences listed, around 18% were seen once. This receptor was taken from a man in his fifties or sixties who received an inactivated influenza vaccine. V and J are TRBV10-3 and TRBJ2-1, with TRBD2 matching 7 bases. This sample comprised PBMCs from blood, obtained roughly 5 days after vaccination. CDR3 region: CAISESHVVRELNEQFF. In DNA form, the CDR3 reads TGTGCCATCAGTGAGTCCCATGTTGTGCGGGAGTTGAATGAGCAGTTCTTC.